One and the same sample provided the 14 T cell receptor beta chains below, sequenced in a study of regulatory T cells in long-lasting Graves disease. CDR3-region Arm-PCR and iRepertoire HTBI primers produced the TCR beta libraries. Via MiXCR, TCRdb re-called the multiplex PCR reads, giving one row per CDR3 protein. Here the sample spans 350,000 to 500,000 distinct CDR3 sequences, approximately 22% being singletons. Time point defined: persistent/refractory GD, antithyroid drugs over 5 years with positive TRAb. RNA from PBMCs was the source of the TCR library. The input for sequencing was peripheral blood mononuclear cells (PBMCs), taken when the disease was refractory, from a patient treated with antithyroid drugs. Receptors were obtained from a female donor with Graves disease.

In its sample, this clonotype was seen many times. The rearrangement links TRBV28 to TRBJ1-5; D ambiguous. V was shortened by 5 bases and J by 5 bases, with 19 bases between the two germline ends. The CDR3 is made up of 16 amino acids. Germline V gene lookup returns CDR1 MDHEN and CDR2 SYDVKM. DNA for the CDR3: TGTGCCAGCAGTCCCCCCGGACTCGACCCGGATCAGCCCCAGCATTTT. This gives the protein CASSPPGLDPDQPQHF.

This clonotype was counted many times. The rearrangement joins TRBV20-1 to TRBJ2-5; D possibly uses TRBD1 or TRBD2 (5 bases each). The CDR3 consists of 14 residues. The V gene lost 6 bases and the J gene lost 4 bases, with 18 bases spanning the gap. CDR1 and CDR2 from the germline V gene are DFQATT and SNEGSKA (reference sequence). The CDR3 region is CSAPRGLEGETQYF. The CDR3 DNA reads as TGCAGTGCCCCCCGGGGCCTCGAAGGAGAGACCCAGTACTTC.

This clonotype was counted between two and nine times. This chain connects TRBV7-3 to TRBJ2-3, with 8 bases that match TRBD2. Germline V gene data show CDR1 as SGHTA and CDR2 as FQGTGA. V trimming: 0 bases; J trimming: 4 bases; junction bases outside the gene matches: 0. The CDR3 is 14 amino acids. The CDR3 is CASSLTGGADTQYF. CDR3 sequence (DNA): TGTGCCAGCAGCTTAACCGGGGGGGCAGATACGCAGTATTTT.

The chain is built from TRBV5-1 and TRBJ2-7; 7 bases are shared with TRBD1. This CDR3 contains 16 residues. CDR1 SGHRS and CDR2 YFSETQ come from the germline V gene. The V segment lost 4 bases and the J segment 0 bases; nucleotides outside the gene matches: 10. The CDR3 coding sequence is TGCGCCAGCAGCACGGGACAGTGGGCCCCCTCCTACGAGCAGTACTTC. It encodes CASSTGQWAPSYEQYF.

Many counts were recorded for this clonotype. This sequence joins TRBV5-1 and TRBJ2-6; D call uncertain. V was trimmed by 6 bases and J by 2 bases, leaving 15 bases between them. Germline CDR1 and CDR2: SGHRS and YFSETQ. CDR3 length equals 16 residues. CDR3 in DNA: TGCGCCAGCACCCCCGGTGGTGGGGCTGGGGCCAACGTCCTGACTTTC. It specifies CASTPGGGAGANVLTF.

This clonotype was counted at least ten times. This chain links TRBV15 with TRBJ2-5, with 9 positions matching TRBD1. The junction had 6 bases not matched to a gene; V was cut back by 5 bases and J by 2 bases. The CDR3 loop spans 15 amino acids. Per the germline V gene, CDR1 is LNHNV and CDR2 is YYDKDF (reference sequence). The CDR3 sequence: CATSARDREQETQYF. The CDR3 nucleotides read TGTGCCACCAGCGCCCGGGACAGGGAACAAGAGACCCAGTACTTC.

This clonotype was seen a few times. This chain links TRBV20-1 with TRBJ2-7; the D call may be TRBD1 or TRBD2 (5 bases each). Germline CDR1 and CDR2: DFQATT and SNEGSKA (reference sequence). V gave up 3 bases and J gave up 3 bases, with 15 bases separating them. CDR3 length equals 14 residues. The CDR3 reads CSAREDNDYYEQYF. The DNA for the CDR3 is TGCAGTGCTAGGGAGGACAATGATTACTACGAGCAGTACTTC.

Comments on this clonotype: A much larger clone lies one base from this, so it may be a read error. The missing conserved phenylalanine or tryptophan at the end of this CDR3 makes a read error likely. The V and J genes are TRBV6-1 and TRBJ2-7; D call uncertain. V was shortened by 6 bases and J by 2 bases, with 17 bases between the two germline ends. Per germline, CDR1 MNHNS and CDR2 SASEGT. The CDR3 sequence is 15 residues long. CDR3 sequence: CASSASWRLAYEQYL. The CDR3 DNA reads TGTGCCAGCAGCGCCTCGTGGCGCCTAGCCTACGAGCAGTACCTC.

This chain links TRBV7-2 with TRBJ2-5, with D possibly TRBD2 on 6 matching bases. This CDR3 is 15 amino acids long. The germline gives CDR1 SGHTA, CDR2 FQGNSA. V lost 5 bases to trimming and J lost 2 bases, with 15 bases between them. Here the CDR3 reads CASSPQVGGQETQYF. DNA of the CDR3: TGTGCCAGCAGCCCCCAAGTTGGGGGGCAAGAGACCCAGTACTTC.

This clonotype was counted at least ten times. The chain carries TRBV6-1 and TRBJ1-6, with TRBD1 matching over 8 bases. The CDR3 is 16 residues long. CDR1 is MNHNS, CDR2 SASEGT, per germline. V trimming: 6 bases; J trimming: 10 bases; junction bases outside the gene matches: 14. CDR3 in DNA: TGTGCCAGCAGCCCCGGACAGGGCGTAGGATACTCACCCCTCCACTTT. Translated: CASSPGQGVGYSPLHF.

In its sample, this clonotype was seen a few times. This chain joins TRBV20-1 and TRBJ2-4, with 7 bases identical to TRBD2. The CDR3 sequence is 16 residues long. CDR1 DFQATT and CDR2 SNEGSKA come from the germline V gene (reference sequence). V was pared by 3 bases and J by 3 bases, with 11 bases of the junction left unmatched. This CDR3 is CSAREEGGSYKNIQYF. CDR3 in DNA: TGCAGTGCTAGGGAAGAAGGCGGGAGTTACAAAAACATTCAGTACTTC.

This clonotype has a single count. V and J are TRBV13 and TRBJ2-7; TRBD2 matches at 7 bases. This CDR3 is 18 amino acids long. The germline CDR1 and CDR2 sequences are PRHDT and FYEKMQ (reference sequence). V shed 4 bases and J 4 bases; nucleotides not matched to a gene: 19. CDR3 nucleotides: TGTGCCAGCAGCTCCGCGAAGCGCGCCCTTCTAGCGGATTACGAGCAGTACTTC. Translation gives CASSSAKRALLADYEQYF.

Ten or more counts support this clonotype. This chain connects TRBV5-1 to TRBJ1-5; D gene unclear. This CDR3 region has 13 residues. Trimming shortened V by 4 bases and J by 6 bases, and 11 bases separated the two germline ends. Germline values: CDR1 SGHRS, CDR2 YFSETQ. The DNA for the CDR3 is TGCGCCAGCAGCCTACATGAGGGTCAGCCCCAGCATTTT. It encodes CASSLHEGQPQHF.

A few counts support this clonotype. The CDR3 loop reads CASSLLIGLAGEQYF. The DNA of the CDR3 is TGTGCCAGCAGCCTTCTGATTGGGCTAGCGGGGGAGCAGTACTTC. The chain combines TRBV7-9 with TRBJ2-7; the match to TRBD2 covers 9 bases. Trimming removed 5 bases from V and 7 bases from J; junction bases left unmatched: 12. The CDR3 consists of 15 residues. Germline values: CDR1 SEHNR, CDR2 FQNEAQ (reference sequence).